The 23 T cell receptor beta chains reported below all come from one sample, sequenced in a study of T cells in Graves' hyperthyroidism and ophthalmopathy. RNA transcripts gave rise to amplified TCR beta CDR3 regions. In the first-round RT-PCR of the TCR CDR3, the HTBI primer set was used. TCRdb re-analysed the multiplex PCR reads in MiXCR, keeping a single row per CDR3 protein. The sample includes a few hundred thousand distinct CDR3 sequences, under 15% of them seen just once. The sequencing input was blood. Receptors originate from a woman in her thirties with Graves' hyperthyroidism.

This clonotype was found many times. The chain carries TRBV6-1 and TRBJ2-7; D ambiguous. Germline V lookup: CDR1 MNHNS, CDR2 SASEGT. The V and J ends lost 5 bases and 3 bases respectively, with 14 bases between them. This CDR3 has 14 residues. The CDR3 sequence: CASSYLDAGYEQYF. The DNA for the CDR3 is TGTGCCAGCAGTTACCTGGACGCTGGCTACGAGCAGTACTTC.

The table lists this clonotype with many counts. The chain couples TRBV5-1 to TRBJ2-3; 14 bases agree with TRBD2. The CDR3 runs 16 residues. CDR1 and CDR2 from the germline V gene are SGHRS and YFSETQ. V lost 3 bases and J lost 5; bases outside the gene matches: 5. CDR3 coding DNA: TGCGCCAGCAGCTCGGGACTAGCGGGAGTGGTAGATACGCAGTATTTT. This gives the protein CASSSGLAGVVDTQYF.

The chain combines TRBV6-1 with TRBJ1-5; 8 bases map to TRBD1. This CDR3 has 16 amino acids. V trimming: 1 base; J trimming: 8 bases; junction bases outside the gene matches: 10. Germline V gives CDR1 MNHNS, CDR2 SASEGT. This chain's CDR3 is CASSEGGRQGWKPQHF. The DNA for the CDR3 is TGTGCCAGCAGTGAAGGTGGGAGACAGGGGTGGAAGCCCCAGCATTTT.

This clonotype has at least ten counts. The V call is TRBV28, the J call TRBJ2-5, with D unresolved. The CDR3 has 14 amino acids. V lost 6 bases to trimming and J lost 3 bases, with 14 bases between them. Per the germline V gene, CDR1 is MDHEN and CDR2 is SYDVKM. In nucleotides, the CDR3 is TGTGCCAGCAGAAACTTCTTTGGAAAAGAGACCCAGTACTTC. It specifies CASRNFFGKETQYF.

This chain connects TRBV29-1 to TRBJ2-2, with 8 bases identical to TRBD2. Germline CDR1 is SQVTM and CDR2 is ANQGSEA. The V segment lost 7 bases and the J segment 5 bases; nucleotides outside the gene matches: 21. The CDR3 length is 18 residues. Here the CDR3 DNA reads TGCAGCGCTGGTGGACGGGAGGGCCTGCACGATCGTACCGGGGAGCTGTTTTTT. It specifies CSAGGREGLHDRTGELFF.

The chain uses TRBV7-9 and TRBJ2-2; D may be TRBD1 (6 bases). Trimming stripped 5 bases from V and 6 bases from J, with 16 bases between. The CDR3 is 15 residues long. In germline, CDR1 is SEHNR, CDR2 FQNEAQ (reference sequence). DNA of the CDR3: TGTGCCAGCAGCCAGCAAACAGGGTACGCCGGGGAGCTGTTTTTT. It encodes CASSQQTGYAGELFF. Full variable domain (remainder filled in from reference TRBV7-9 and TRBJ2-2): DTGVSQNPRHKITKRGQNVTFRCDPISEHNRLYWYRQTLGQGPEFLTYFQNEAQLEKSRLLSDRFSAERPKGSFSTLEIQRTEQGDSAMYLCASSQQTGYAGELFFGEGSRLTVL.

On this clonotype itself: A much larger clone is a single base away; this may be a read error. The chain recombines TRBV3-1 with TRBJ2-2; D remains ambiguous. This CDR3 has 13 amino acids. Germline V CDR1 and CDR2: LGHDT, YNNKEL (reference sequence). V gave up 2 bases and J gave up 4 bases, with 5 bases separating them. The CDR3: CASSQTSTGELFF. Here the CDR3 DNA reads TGTGCCAGCAGCCAAACAAGCACCGGGGAGCTGTTTTTT.

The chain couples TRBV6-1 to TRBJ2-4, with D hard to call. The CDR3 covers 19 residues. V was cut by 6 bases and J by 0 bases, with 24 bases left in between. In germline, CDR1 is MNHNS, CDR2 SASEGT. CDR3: CASSPDRTTGEIAKNIQYF. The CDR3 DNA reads TGTGCCAGCAGCCCAGACCGGACCACGGGTGAAATAGCCAAAAACATTCAGTACTTC.

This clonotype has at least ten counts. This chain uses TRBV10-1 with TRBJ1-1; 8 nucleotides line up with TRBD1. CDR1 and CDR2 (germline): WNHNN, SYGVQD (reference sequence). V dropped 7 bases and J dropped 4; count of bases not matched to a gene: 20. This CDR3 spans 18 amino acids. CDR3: CASITDRVELWASTEAFF. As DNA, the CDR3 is TGCGCCAGCATCACGGACAGGGTCGAACTGTGGGCGAGCACTGAAGCTTTCTTT.

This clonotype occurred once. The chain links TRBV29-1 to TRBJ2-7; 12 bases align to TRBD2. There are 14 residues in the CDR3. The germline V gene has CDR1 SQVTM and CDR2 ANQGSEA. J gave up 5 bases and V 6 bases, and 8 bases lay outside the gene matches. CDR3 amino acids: CSVYGLAGNDEQYF. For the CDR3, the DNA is TGCAGCGTCTATGGACTAGCGGGAAACGACGAGCAGTACTTC.

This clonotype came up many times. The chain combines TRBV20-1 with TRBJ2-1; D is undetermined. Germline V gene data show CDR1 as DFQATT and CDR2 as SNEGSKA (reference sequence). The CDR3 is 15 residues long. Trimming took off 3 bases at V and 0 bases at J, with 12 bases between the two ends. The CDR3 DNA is TGCAGTGCTAGTTTGGGGTCAAGCTCCTACAATGAGCAGTTCTTC. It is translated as CSASLGSSSYNEQFF.

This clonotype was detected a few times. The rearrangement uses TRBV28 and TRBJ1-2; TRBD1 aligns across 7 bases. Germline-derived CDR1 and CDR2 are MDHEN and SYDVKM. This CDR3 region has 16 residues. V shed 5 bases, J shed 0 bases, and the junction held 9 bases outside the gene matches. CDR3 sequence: CASSTQQGPSNYGYTF. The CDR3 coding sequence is TGTGCCAGCAGTACCCAACAGGGGCCCTCTAACTATGGCTACACCTTC.

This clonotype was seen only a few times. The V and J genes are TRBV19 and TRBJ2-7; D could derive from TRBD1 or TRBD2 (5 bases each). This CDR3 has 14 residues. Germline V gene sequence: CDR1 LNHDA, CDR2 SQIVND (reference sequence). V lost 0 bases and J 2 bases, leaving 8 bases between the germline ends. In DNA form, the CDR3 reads TGTGCCAGTAGTATAGAAACGGGACCCTACGAGCAGTACTTC. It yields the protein CASSIETGPYEQYF.

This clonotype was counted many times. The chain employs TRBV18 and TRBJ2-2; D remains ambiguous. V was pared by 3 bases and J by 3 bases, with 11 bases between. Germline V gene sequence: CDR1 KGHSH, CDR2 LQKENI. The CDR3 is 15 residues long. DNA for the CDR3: TGTGCCAGCTCACCCCCTTGGGGTTACACCGGGGAGCTGTTTTTT. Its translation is CASSPPWGYTGELFF.

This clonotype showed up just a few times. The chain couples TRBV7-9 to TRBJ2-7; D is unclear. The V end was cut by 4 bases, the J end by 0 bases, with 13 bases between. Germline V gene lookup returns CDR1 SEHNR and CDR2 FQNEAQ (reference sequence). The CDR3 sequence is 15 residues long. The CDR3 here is CASSSTAQNSYEQYF. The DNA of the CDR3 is TGTGCCAGCAGCTCTACAGCCCAAAACTCCTACGAGCAGTACTTC.

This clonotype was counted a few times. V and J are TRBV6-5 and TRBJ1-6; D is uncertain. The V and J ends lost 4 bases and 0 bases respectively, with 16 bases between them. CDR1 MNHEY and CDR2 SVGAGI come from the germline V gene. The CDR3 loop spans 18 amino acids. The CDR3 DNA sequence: TGTGCCAGCAGTTTTTACGAAGGCGGTAGCTCCTATAATTCACCCCTCCACTTT. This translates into CASSFYEGGSSYNSPLHF.

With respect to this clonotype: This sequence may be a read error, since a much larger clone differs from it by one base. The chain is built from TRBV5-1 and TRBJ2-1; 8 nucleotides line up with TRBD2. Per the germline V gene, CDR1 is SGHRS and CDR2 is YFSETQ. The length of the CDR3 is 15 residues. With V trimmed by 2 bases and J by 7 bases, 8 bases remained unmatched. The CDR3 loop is CASSLPAGVWNEQFF. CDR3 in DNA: TGCGCCAGCAGCTTACCAGCGGGAGTGTGGAATGAGCAGTTCTTC.

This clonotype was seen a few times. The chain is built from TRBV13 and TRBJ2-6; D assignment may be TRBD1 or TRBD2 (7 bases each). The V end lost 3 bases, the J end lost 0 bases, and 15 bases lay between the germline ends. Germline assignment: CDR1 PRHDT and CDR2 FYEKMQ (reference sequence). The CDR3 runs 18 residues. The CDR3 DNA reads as TGTGCCAGCAGCTTCTTTCAGGGGGGGACCTCTGGGGCCAACGTCCTGACTTTC. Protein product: CASSFFQGGTSGANVLTF. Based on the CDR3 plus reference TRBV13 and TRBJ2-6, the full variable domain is AAGVIQSPRHLIKEKRETATLKCYPIPRHDTVYWYQQGPGQDPQFLISFYEKMQSDKGSIPDRFSAQQFSDYHSELNMSSLELGDSALYFCASSFFQGGTSGANVLTFGAGSRLTVL.

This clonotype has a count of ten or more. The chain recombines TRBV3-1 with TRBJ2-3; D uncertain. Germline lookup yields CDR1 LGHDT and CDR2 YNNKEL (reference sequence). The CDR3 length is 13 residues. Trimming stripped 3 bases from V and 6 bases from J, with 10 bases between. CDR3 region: CASSQAGDDTQYF. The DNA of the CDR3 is TGTGCCAGCAGCCAGGCCGGCGATGATACGCAGTATTTT.

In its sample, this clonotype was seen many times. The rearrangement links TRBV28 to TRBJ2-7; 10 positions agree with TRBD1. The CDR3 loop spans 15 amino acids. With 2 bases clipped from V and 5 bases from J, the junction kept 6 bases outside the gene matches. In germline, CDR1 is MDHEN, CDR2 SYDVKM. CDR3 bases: TGTGCCAGCAGTTTAAGGGACAGGGGTGGGGACGAGCAGTACTTC. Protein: CASSLRDRGGDEQYF.

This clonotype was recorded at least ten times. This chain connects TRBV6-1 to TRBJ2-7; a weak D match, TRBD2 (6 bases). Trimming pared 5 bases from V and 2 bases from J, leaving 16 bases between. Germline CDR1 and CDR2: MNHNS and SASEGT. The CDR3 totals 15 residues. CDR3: CASSTGRGVTYEQYF. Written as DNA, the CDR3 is TGTGCCAGCAGTACTGGGCGGGGAGTGACCTACGAGCAGTACTTC.

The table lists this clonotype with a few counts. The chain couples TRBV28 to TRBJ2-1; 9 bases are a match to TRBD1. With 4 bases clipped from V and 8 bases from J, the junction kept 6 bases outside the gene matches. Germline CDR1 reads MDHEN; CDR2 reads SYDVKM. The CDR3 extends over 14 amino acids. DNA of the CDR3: TGTGCCAGCAGTTCGGGACAGGGTACCGATGAGCAGTTCTTC. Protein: CASSSGQGTDEQFF. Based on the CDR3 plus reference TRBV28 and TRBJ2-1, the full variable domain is DVKVTQSSRYLVKRTGEKVFLECVQDMDHENMFWYRQDPGLGLRLIYFSYDVKMKEKGDIPEGYSVSREKKERFSLILESASTNQTSMYLCASSSGQGTDEQFFGPGTRLTVL.

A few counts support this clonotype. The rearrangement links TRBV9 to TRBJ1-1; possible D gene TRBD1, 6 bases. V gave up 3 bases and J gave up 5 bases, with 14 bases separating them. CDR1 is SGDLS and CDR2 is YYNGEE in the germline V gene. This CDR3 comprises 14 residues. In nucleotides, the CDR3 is TGTGCCAGCAGCGAGGGTGAGGGGGGGACTGAAGCTTTCTTT. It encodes CASSEGEGGTEAFF.